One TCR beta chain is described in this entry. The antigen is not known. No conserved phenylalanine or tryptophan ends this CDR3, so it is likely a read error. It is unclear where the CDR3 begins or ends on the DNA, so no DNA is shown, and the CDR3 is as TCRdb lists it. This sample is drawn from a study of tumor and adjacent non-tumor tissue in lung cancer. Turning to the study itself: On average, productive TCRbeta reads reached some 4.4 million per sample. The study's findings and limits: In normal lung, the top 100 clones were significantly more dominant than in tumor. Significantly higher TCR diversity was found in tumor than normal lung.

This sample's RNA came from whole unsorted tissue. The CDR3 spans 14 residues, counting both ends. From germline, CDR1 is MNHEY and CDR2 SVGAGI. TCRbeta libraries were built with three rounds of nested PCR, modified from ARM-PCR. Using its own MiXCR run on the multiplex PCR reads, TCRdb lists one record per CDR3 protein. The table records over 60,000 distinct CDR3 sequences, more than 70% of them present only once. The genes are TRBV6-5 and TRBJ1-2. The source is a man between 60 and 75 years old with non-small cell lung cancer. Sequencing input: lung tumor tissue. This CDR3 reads CAGSYGEGGNGYTC.